This is a list of T cell receptor beta chains from one sample in a study of identical twins. TCRdb called the 5' RACE reads again in MiXCR, with one record for every CDR3 protein. This sample has about 340,000 distinct CDR3 sequences; around 9.7% occur once, and the top ten carry around 8.6%. Material: naive T cells sorted from blood. The source of these receptors is a woman between 50 and 59 years old in good health. CDR3s include the opening cysteine and the closing phenylalanine or tryptophan. The D gene is left open where the match is weak. Some rows mark clone size as missing; the rest say once, few, many or name a class of expanded clone.

j_call clone_size d_call v_call cdr3_aa cdr3_nt
TRBJ2-7 - TRBD2 TRBV4-1 CASSQAGTRSLGEQYF TGCGCCAGCAGCCAAGCCGGGACTAGGAGTCTGGGTGAGCAGTACTTC
TRBJ2-2 - TRBD2 TRBV20-1 CSAPGGIGWTGELFF TGCAGTGCTCCCGGGGGGATAGGATGGACCGGGGAGCTGTTTTTT
TRBJ1-2 many - TRBV2 CASTLGLDGYTF TGTGCCAGCACCCTCGGGCTGGATGGCTACACCTTC
TRBJ2-5 - - TRBV20-1 CSARDRDPFQETQYF TGCAGTGCTAGAGATAGGGACCCGTTCCAAGAGACCCAGTACTTC
TRBJ1-5 few TRBD1 TRBV4-1 CASSHPGQGGDQPQHF TGCGCCAGCAGCCACCCGGGACAGGGGGGGGATCAGCCCCAGCATTTT
TRBJ2-1 few - TRBV6-2/TRBV6-3 CASSYSRLPTPPNEQFF TGTGCCAGCAGTTACTCCAGGCTTCCCACCCCCCCGAATGAGCAGTTCTTC
TRBJ2-1 - - TRBV3-1 CASSQGGAGLYNEQFF TGTGCCAGCAGCCAAGGTGGGGCGGGCCTTTACAATGAGCAGTTCTTC
TRBJ2-3 - TRBD1 TRBV14 CASSPGTGKGFWTDTQYF TGTGCCAGCAGCCCAGGGACAGGCAAAGGATTTTGGACAGATACGCAGTATTTT
TRBJ1-2 many - TRBV12-3/TRBV12-4 CASLGAGIYTF TGTGCCAGCCTGGGGGCGGGGATCTACACCTTC
TRBJ1-1 many - TRBV21-1 CASSGQNEAFF TGTGCCAGCAGCGGACAGAATGAAGCTTTCTTT
TRBJ1-1 many - TRBV9 CASSVAIGVSAEAFF TGTGCCAGCAGCGTAGCTATTGGGGTTAGCGCTGAAGCTTTCTTT
TRBJ2-1 many - TRBV12-3/TRBV12-4 CASSPANEQFF TGTGCCAGCAGTCCGGCCAATGAGCAGTTCTTC
TRBJ2-7 few - TRBV21-1 CASGGSVYEQYF TGTGCCAGCGGCGGGAGTGTCTACGAGCAGTACTTC
TRBJ2-6 - - TRBV21-1 CASYRFGGCSGANVLTF TGTGCCAGTTATAGATTCGGGGGATGCTCTGGGGCCAACGTCCTGACTTTC
TRBJ1-1 - - TRBV6-5 CASSSPRGTEAFF TGTGCCAGCAGTTCCCCCCGGGGCACTGAAGCTTTCTTT
TRBJ2-7 few - TRBV4-1 CASSQVKGNYEQYF TGCGCCAGCAGCCAAGTTAAGGGGAACTACGAGCAGTACTTC
TRBJ2-5 many TRBD2 TRBV5-1 CASSRTSGRAGETQYF TGCGCCAGCAGCAGGACTAGCGGGAGGGCCGGGGAGACCCAGTACTTC
TRBJ2-1 few TRBD2 TRBV7-8 CASSLSSGSVDNEQFF TGTGCCAGCAGCTTATCTAGCGGGAGTGTCGACAATGAGCAGTTCTTC
TRBJ2-5 few - TRBV7-6 CASSRPGSGTQYF TGTGCCAGCAGTCGGCCTGGTTCTGGAACCCAGTACTTC
TRBJ2-1 - TRBD2 TRBV12-3/TRBV12-4 CASRPRLAGGEEFF TGTGCCAGCAGACCAAGACTAGCGGGAGGGGAGGAGTTCTTC
TRBJ2-7 - TRBD2 TRBV20-1 CSAKAGGPSEQYF TGCAGTGCTAAAGCGGGAGGGCCGTCCGAGCAGTACTTC
TRBJ2-7 few TRBD2 TRBV3-1 CASRRTSGDPYEQYF TGTGCCAGCAGACGGACTAGCGGGGACCCCTACGAGCAGTACTTC
TRBJ2-1 few - TRBV19 CASSTRQGVQFF TGTGCCAGTAGTACCCGTCAGGGTGTGCAGTTCTTC
TRBJ2-5 few - TRBV29-1 CSVEDLGRPQETQYF TGCAGCGTTGAAGATCTGGGGCGGCCGCAAGAGACCCAGTACTTC
TRBJ2-2 few TRBD1 TRBV25-1 CASSADRDTGELFF TGTGCCAGCAGTGCCGACAGGGACACCGGGGAGCTGTTTTTT
TRBJ2-1 - TRBD1 TRBV6-6 CASSRPGQGAYNEQFF TGTGCCAGCAGCCGCCCGGGACAGGGGGCCTACAATGAGCAGTTCTTC
TRBJ2-7 few - TRBV6-9 CASSLGPEVSYEQYF TGTGCCAGCAGTTTGGGCCCTGAGGTCTCCTACGAGCAGTACTTC
TRBJ1-2 - TRBD1 TRBV5-1 CASSPGQARRYGYTF TGCGCCAGCAGCCCGGGACAGGCCCGGAGGTATGGCTACACCTTC
TRBJ2-3 few - TRBV12-5 CASARSTDTQYF TGTGCTAGTGCCCGTAGCACAGATACGCAGTATTTT
TRBJ2-2 few - TRBV11-3 CASSSHRKTGELFF TGTGCCAGCAGCTCGCACCGGAAAACCGGGGAGCTGTTTTTT
TRBJ2-1 - - TRBV20-1 CSASRGTSYNEQFF TGCAGTGCTAGTAGGGGCACGTCCTACAATGAGCAGTTCTTC
TRBJ2-3 - - TRBV5-4 CASSPDGRTNTQYF TGTGCCAGCAGCCCGGACGGGAGAACAAATACGCAGTATTTT
TRBJ2-5 - - TRBV15 CATSRNRAGQETQYF TGTGCCACCAGCAGAAACAGGGCAGGGCAAGAGACCCAGTACTTC
TRBJ1-6 - - TRBV7-2 CASSPEPLGPLHF TGTGCCAGCAGCCCAGAACCTTTGGGACCCCTCCACTTT
TRBJ2-7 few - TRBV5-1 CASSVGASTYEQYF TGCGCCAGCAGCGTAGGAGCCTCGACCTACGAGCAGTACTTC
TRBJ2-7 few TRBD2 TRBV20-1 CSASLVAGAPTGQYF TGCAGTGCTAGTCTCGTAGCGGGAGCCCCAACCGGGCAGTACTTC
TRBJ2-1 many - TRBV5-1 CASSMTGTQNEQFF TGCGCCAGCAGCATGACCGGGACACAGAATGAGCAGTTCTTC
TRBJ2-2 few - TRBV11-2 CASSLVLGEAGELFF TGTGCCAGCAGCTTAGTTTTAGGCGAGGCCGGGGAGCTGTTTTTT
TRBJ2-3 - - TRBV27 CASSLLGGNTDTQYF TGTGCCAGCAGTTTATTAGGGGGGAACACAGATACGCAGTATTTT
TRBJ2-3 few - TRBV6-6 CASSSMGPVYTDTQYF TGTGCCAGCAGTTCTATGGGACCCGTTTACACAGATACGCAGTATTTT
TRBJ2-6 - - TRBV5-4 CASSLPLALSGANVLTF TGTGCCAGCAGCCTCCCCTTGGCCCTCTCTGGGGCCAACGTCCTGACTTTC